This T cell receptor (beta chain) is from a study of blood T cells in healthy people across ages. Study findings and constraints: A strong correlation between TCR beta diversity and naive T cell percentage was seen. Any changes in expanded clonotypes were possibly confounded, as donor CMV status remained unknown.

A J-beta primer mix and a sample-barcoded 5' primer were used in a second PCR of roughly 6 to 11 cycles. MiXCR, applied by TCRdb to the 5' RACE reads, yields one record per CDR3 protein. The sample consists of approximately 1.5 million distinct CDR3 sequences, about 35% of them appearing once. For this clonotype: Its antigen is still unknown.

The CDR3 covers 14 residues. Looked up from germline, CDR1 is DFQATT and CDR2 is SNEGSKA (reference sequence). Trimming took 4 bases from V and 5 from J; bases not matched to a gene: 8. In terms of origin and age, donors were healthy Caucasian individuals from Russia aged roughly 6 to 95. PBMCs, at least 7 million per sample, were isolated. V and J are TRBV20-1 and TRBJ2-1, with TRBD2 matching 7 bases. The TCR was taken from a woman under 40 in good health. Sequenced material: blood. CDR3 residues: CSATETGLHNEQFF. In DNA form, the CDR3 reads TGCAGTGCTACAGAAACGGGACTACACAATGAGCAGTTCTTC.